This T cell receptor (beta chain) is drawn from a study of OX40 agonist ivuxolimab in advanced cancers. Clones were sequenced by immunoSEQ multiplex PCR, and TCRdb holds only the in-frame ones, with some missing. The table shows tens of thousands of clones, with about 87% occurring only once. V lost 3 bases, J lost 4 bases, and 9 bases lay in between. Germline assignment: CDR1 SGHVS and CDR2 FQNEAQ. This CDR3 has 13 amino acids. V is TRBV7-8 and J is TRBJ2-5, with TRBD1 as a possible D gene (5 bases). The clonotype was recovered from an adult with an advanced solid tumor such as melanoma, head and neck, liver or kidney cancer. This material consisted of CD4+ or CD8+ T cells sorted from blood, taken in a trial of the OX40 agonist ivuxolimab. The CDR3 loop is CASSFSRAETQYF. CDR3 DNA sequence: TGTGCCAGCAGCTTTTCCAGGGCAGAGACCCAGTACTTC. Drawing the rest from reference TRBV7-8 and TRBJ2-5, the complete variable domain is GAGVSQSPRYKVAKRGQDVALRCDPISGHVSLFWYQQALGQGPEFLTYFQNEAQLDKSGLPSDRFFAERPEGSVSTLKIQRTQQEDSAVYLCASSFSRAETQYFGPGTRLLVL.